This T cell receptor (beta chain) was profiled in a study of blood T cell repertoires in COVID-19. Sequencing used immunoSEQ multiplex PCR; TCRdb keeps in-frame clones, though not all of them. Among 95,000 to 150,000 clones listed, 86% were seen once. The V and J ends lost 6 bases and 1 base, in that order; junction bases with no gene match: 1. There are 13 residues in the CDR3. CDR1 and CDR2 (germline): SGHAT, FQNNGV. The chain couples TRBV11-2 to TRBJ2-3; TRBD1 matches 7 bases. The sequence derives from a man aged 40-49 years with acute or convalescent COVID-19. The specimen sequenced was peripheral blood. The CDR3 is CASSTGGTDTQYF. The CDR3 coding sequence is TGTGCCAGCAGTACAGGGGGCACAGATACGCAGTATTTT. Supplemented by reference TRBV11-2 and TRBJ2-3, the full variable domain reads EAGVAQSPRYKIIEKRQSVAFWCNPISGHATLYWYQQILGQGPKLLIQFQNNGVVDDSQLPKDRFSAERLKGVDSTLKIQPAKLEDSAVYLCASSTGGTDTQYFGPGTRLTVL.